These 23 T cell receptor beta chains came from one sample sequenced in a study of blood T cells in healthy people across ages. A second roughly 6 to 12 cycle PCR used barcoded and J-beta primers. A single record per CDR3 protein comes from TCRdb applying MiXCR to the 5' RACE reads. The sample records some 760,000 distinct CDR3 sequences, 25% being singletons. The same data also went into a second study, on T cells of mothers and their children.

The sequencing input was blood. These receptors were collected from a boy younger than 18 in good health.

This clonotype was seen more than once but under ten times. CDR3 coding DNA: TGCAGTGCTAGAGGAGGGAATGAGGCGCGGCAGTACTTC. It translates to CSARGGNEARQYF. V usage is TRBV20-1 and J usage is TRBJ2-1, with D maybe TRBD2 (5 bases). TRBJ2-7 matches the DNA end more closely, so the J call is doubtful. This CDR3 spans 13 amino acids. The germline CDR1 and CDR2 sequences are DFQATT and SNEGSKA (reference sequence).

This clonotype has more than one count but fewer than ten. The chain has TRBV15 and TRBJ2-1; D call uncertain. Per germline, CDR1 LNHNV and CDR2 YYDKDF (reference sequence). The CDR3 runs to 12 residues. Trimming left V 0 bases short and J 9 bases short, with 6 bases between. CDR3 sequence reads: CATSRDLLEQFF. In DNA form, the CDR3 reads TGTGCCACCAGCAGAGACCTTCTTGAGCAGTTCTTC.

In regard to this clonotype: The junction and the germline gene differ at one end; a read error may be behind it. In DNA, the CDR3 is TGTGCCAGCAGTGAACTCGGGCCGGGGAGGGAGCGGTACTTC. Encoded protein: CASSELGPGRERYF. The chain joins TRBV25-1 to TRBJ2-7, with 7 bases fitting TRBD2. Germline assignment: CDR1 MGHDK and CDR2 SYGVNS. This CDR3 is built from 14 residues.

In this sample, this clonotype turned up a few times. The chain is built from TRBV29-1 and TRBJ1-1, with D perhaps TRBD1 (6 bases). The V gene lost 4 bases and the J gene lost 4 bases, with 10 bases spanning the gap. CDR1 and CDR2 from the germline V gene are SQVTM and ANQGSEA. This CDR3 contains 12 residues. CDR3 sequence reads: CSVVPGATEAFF. The CDR3 region has the DNA TGCAGCGTTGTGCCGGGGGCCACTGAAGCTTTCTTT. Drawing the rest from reference TRBV29-1 and TRBJ1-1, the complete variable domain is SAVISQKPSRDICQRGTSLTIQCQVDSQVTMMFWYRQQPGQSLTLIATANQGSEATYESGFVIDKFPISRPNLTFSTLTVSNMSPEDSSIYLCSVVPGATEAFFGQGTRLTVV.

This clonotype was detected many times. The CDR3 DNA reads as TGTGCCAGCAGTTACGTTGACGAGCAGTACTTC. It encodes CASSYVDEQYF. The chain combines TRBV6-6 with TRBJ2-7; D is undetermined. CDR1 and CDR2 from the germline V gene are MNHNY and SVGAGI (reference sequence). Trimming took 2 bases from V and 5 from J, leaving 4 bases between them. This CDR3 comprises 11 residues.

This clonotype was seen ten or more times. The V gene is TRBV18, the J gene TRBJ2-6; D might be TRBD1 (6 bases). The V gene's germline CDR1 is KGHSH and CDR2 LQKENI. This CDR3 comprises 16 residues. V lost 0 bases, J lost 0 bases, and 6 bases lay in between. The CDR3 DNA sequence: TGTGCCAGCTCACCACCGGGACACTCTGGGGCCAACGTCCTGACTTTC. It specifies CASSPPGHSGANVLTF.

This chain joins TRBV4-1 and TRBJ2-3; D is undetermined. The CDR3 sequence is 14 residues long. V gave up 1 base and J gave up 6 bases, with 11 bases separating them. Germline-derived CDR1 and CDR2 are MGHRA and YSYEKL. CDR3 amino acids: CASSQALQFDTQYF. The CDR3 DNA reads as TGCGCCAGCAGCCAAGCTCTTCAATTTGATACGCAGTATTTT.

This clonotype was seen more than once but under ten times. The J gene is TRBJ1-2, the V gene TRBV7-9; D perhaps matches TRBD1 (6 bases). The CDR3 sequence is 11 residues long. Germline loops: CDR1 SEHNR, CDR2 FQNEAQ (reference sequence). V gave up 5 bases and J gave up 6 bases, with 7 bases separating them. The CDR3 nucleotides are TGTGCCAGCAGCGCAGGGGATGGCTACACCTTC. It encodes CASSAGDGYTF.

This clonotype was detected a few times. The chain recombines TRBV29-1 with TRBJ1-3; D remains ambiguous. Germline V gene sequence: CDR1 SQVTM, CDR2 ANQGSEA. The V gene lost 4 bases and the J gene lost 2 bases, with 9 bases spanning the gap. The CDR3 totals 13 residues. In nucleotides, the CDR3 is TGCAGCGTTGGGTCCGGGCCTGGAAACACCATATATTTT. Translated: CSVGSGPGNTIYF.

This sequence joins TRBV29-1 and TRBJ2-7, with D perhaps matching TRBD1 or TRBD2 (6 bases each). The CDR3 covers 14 residues. Trimming removed 6 bases from V and 2 bases from J, with 17 bases in between. CDR1 and CDR2 from the germline V gene are SQVTM and ANQGSEA. CDR3 residues: CSVITGTPTYEQYF. The DNA of the CDR3 is TGCAGCGTAATAACAGGGACTCCAACCTACGAGCAGTACTTC.

This clonotype occurred a few times. J is TRBJ2-1 and V is TRBV20-1; TRBD2 aligns across 12 bases. Germline CDR1 DFQATT, CDR2 SNEGSKA (reference sequence). The junction had 3 bases not matched to a gene; V was cut back by 6 bases and J by 6 bases. The CDR3 has 13 residues. For the CDR3, the DNA is TGCAGTGCCAAACTAGCGGGAGGCAATGAGCAGTTCTTC. Translation gives CSAKLAGGNEQFF.

This clonotype was observed at least ten times. J is TRBJ2-7 and V is TRBV4-3; 11 nucleotides line up with TRBD1. Germline V gene lookup returns CDR1 LGHNA and CDR2 YSLEER. CDR3 length: 13 residues. The V and J ends lost 4 bases and 6 bases, in that order; junction bases with no gene match: 2. The CDR3 loop is CASSPGQGGEQYF. CDR3 in DNA: TGCGCCAGCAGCCCGGGACAGGGGGGCGAGCAGTACTTC.

CDR3 sequence reads: CSVEDVQGIGGYTF. The CDR3 DNA reads TGCAGCGTTGAAGATGTGCAGGGGATCGGTGGCTACACCTTC. The chain links TRBV29-1 to TRBJ1-2; a weak D match, TRBD1 (6 bases). Germline V gene lookup returns CDR1 SQVTM and CDR2 ANQGSEA. The CDR3 loop spans 14 amino acids. V lost 0 bases and J 7 bases, leaving 15 bases between the germline ends.

This clonotype was observed a handful of times. The genes are TRBV15 and TRBJ2-5; D uncertain. CDR1 and CDR2 from the germline V gene are LNHNV and YYDKDF (reference sequence). The CDR3 spans 15 residues. V gave up 1 base and J gave up 2 bases, with 11 bases separating them. CDR3 residues: CATSRVQLDQETQYF. The CDR3 region has the DNA TGTGCCACCAGCAGAGTGCAGTTAGATCAAGAGACCCAGTACTTC. Drawing the rest from reference TRBV15 and TRBJ2-5, the complete variable domain is DAMVIQNPRYQVTQFGKPVTLSCSQTLNHNVMYWYQQKSSQAPKLLFHYYDKDFNNEADTPDNFQSRRPNTSFCFLDIRSPGLGDTAMYLCATSRVQLDQETQYFGPGTRLLVL.

This rearrangement joins TRBV15 to TRBJ2-7; 9 bases align to TRBD2. This CDR3 has 14 residues. V was pared by 5 bases and J by 3 bases, with 5 bases of the junction left unmatched. Germline assignment: CDR1 LNHNV and CDR2 YYDKDF (reference sequence). The CDR3 sequence: CATSGGLAYYEQYF. CDR3 in DNA: TGTGCCACCAGCGGGGGACTAGCCTACTACGAGCAGTACTTC. Drawing the rest from reference TRBV15 and TRBJ2-7, the complete variable domain is DAMVIQNPRYQVTQFGKPVTLSCSQTLNHNVMYWYQQKSSQAPKLLFHYYDKDFNNEADTPDNFQSRRPNTSFCFLDIRSPGLGDTAMYLCATSGGLAYYEQYFGPGTRLTVT.

The chain has TRBV29-1 and TRBJ2-5, with 7 positions matching TRBD1. CDR3 size: 14 residues. Looked up from germline, CDR1 is SQVTM and CDR2 is ANQGSEA. The V gene end was trimmed by 7 bases and the J gene end by 2 bases; junction bases not matched to a gene: 10. This CDR3 reads CSGQGQEPQETQYF. CDR3 DNA: TGCAGCGGCCAAGGACAGGAGCCTCAAGAGACCCAGTACTTC.

This clonotype was observed many times. V gene TRBV29-1 combines with J gene TRBJ2-3, with D uncertain. Germline V gene data show CDR1 as SQVTM and CDR2 as ANQGSEA. The CDR3 runs to 14 residues. With 4 bases removed from V and 5 bases from J, the gap between germline ends came to 16 bases. The CDR3 region is CSVVPLSPVDTQYF. In DNA, the CDR3 is TGCAGCGTTGTCCCACTTTCGCCGGTAGATACGCAGTATTTT.

This chain joins TRBV5-1 and TRBJ2-5; D might be TRBD1 or TRBD2, each matching 5 bases. The germline CDR1 and CDR2 sequences are SGHRS and YFSETQ. CDR3 length equals 14 residues. Deletions cut 7 bases from V and 7 bases from J, with 20 bases between. The CDR3: CASEIGTLKGTQYF. As DNA, the CDR3 is TGCGCCAGCGAAATAGGGACCCTTAAAGGGACCCAGTACTTC.

This chain uses TRBV20-1 with TRBJ2-1; 7 bases map to TRBD2. The last part of the DNA fits TRBJ2-7 better; the J call may be wrong. This CDR3 spans 15 amino acids. The germline V gene has CDR1 DFQATT and CDR2 SNEGSKA (reference sequence). CDR3 in amino acids: CSARDARGVTYEQYF. Here the CDR3 DNA reads TGCAGTGCTAGAGATGCACGGGGGGTTACCTACGAGCAGTACTTC.

The chain links TRBV29-1 to TRBJ1-2; D is unclear. The CDR3 is made up of 15 amino acids. Germline loops: CDR1 SQVTM, CDR2 ANQGSEA. Deletions cut 0 bases from V and 0 bases from J, with 11 bases between. This CDR3 reads CSVEDVGRTNYGYTF. The CDR3 DNA sequence: TGCAGCGTTGAAGATGTTGGCAGAACTAACTATGGCTACACCTTC.

CDR3: CSVEERGQGVPPLHF. The CDR3 DNA sequence: TGCAGCGTTGAAGAACGGGGACAGGGGGTACCACCCCTCCACTTT. The genes are TRBV29-1 and TRBJ1-6; 11 nucleotides align to TRBD1. The length of the CDR3 is 15 residues. The germline V gene has CDR1 SQVTM and CDR2 ANQGSEA. With V trimmed by 0 bases and J by 11 bases, 6 bases remained unmatched.

This clonotype turned up a few times. This chain joins TRBV11-2 and TRBJ2-4; possibly TRBD1 for D (7 bases). This CDR3 spans 16 amino acids. The germline V gene encodes CDR1 SGHAT and CDR2 FQNNGV. The ends were cut back, 5 bases at V and 2 bases at J, with 16 bases in the middle. The CDR3 loop reads CASSTVRGATKNIQYF. CDR3 coding DNA: TGTGCCAGCAGCACAGTCAGGGGGGCCACCAAAAACATTCAGTACTTC.

V gene TRBV7-2 combines with J gene TRBJ1-6; D unclear. This CDR3 contains 14 residues. The germline V and J ends were trimmed by 5 bases and 7 bases, with 12 bases remaining between them. Looked up from germline, CDR1 is SGHTA and CDR2 is FQGNSA. CDR3: CASSRVLGNSPLHF. The CDR3 bases are TGTGCCAGCAGCCGAGTGCTGGGGAATTCACCCCTCCACTTT. The complete variable domain, with remaining parts taken from reference TRBV7-2 and TRBJ1-6, reads GAGVSQSPSNKVTEKGKDVELRCDPISGHTALYWYRQSLGQGLEFLIYFQGNSAPDKSGLPSDRFSAERTGGSVSTLTIQRTQQEDSAVYLCASSRVLGNSPLHFGNGTRLTVT.